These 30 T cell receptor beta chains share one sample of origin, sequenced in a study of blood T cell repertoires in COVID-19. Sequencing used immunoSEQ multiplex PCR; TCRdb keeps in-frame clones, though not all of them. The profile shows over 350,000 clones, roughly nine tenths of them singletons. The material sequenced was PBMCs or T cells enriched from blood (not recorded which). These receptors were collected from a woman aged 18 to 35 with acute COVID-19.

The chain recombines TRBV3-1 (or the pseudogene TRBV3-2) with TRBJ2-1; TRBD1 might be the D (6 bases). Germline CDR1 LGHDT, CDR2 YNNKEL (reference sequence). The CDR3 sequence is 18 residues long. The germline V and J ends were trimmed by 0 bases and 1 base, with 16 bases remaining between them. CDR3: CASSQDLMGAGSYNEQFF. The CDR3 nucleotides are TGTGCCAGCAGCCAAGACCTGATGGGGGCAGGGTCCTACAATGAGCAGTTCTTC.

DNA for the CDR3: TGTGCCAGCAGCCGCACCGGGACAGCGAACACCGGGGAGCTGTTTTTT. Residues: CASSRTGTANTGELFF. The chain couples TRBV5-6 to TRBJ2-2, with 7 bases that match TRBD1. The CDR3 has 16 residues. Germline V lookup: CDR1 SGHDT, CDR2 YYEEEE. V shed 4 bases and J 0 bases; nucleotides not matched to a gene: 6.

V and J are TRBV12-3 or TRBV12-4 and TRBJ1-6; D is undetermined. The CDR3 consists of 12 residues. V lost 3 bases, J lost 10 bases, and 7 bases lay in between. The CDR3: CASSLGASPLHF. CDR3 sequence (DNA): TGTGCCAGCAGTTTGGGAGCCTCACCCCTCCACTTT.

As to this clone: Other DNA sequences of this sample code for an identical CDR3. CDR3 DNA sequence: TGCAGTGCCCCGACAGGGGCCGAGCAGTACTTC. Protein product: CSAPTGAEQYF. The chain has TRBV20-1 and TRBJ2-7; 8 positions agree with TRBD1. Germline loops: CDR1 DFQATT, CDR2 SNEGSKA (reference sequence). V was pared by 6 bases and J by 6 bases, with 4 bases of the junction left unmatched. This CDR3 spans 11 amino acids.

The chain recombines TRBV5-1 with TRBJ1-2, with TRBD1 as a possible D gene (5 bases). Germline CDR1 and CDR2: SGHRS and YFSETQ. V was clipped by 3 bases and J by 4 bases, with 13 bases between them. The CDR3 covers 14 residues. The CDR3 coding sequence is TGCGCCAGCAGCTCAGGATCTACAGGCTATGGCTACACCTTC. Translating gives CASSSGSTGYGYTF.

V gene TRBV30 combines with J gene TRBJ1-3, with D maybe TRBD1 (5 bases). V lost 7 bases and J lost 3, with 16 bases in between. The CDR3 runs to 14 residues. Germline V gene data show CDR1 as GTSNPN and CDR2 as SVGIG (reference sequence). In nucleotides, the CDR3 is TGTGCCTCGGAGGCAGCGGGGGGTGGAAACACCATATATTTT. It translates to CASEAAGGGNTIYF.

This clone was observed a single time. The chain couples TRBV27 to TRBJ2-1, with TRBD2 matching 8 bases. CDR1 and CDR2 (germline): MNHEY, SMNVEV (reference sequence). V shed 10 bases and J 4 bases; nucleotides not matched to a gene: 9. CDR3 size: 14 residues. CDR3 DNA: TGTGCCACCTTTAGCGGGAATGCTTACAATGAGCAGTTCTTC. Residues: CATFSGNAYNEQFF.

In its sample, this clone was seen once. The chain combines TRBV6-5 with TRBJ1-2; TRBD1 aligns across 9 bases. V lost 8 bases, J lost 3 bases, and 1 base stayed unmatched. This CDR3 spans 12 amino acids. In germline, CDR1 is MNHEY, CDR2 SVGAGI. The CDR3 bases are TGTGCCAGCGGGACAGGGTACTATGGCTACACCTTC. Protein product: CASGTGYYGYTF.

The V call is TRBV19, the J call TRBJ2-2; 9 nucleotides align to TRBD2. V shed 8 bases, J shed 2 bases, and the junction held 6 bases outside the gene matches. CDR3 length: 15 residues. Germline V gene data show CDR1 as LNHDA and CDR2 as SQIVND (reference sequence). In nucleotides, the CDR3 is TGTGCCAGTGTAGCGGGAGAGGGCAACACCGGGGAGCTGTTTTTT. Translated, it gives CASVAGEGNTGELFF.

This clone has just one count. The CDR3 reads CASSPGADNSPLHF. The CDR3, as DNA: TGTGCCAGCTCACCAGGGGCAGATAATTCACCCCTCCACTTT. The chain couples TRBV18 to TRBJ1-6, with D perhaps matching TRBD1 (5 bases). CDR1 is KGHSH and CDR2 is LQKENI in the germline V gene. V was cut by 2 bases and J by 5 bases, with 7 bases left in between. This CDR3 is built from 14 residues.

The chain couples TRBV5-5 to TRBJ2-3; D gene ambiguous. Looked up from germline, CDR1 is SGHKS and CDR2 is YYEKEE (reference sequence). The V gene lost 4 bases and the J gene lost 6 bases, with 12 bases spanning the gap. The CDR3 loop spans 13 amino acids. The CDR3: CASSQTPPDTQYF. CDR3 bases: TGTGCCAGCAGCCAGACTCCGCCGGATACGCAGTATTTT.

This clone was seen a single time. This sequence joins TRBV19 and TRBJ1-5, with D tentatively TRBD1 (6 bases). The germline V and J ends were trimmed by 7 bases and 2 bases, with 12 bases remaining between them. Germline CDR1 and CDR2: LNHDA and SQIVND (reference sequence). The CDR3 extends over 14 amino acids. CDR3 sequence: CASIPTGGNQPQHF. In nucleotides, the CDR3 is TGTGCCAGTATCCCGACAGGTGGCAATCAGCCCCAGCATTTT.

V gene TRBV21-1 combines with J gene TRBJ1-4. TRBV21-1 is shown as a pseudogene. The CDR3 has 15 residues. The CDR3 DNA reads TGTGCCAGCAGCAAAACGACGGGGTGGGATGAAAAACTGTTTTTT. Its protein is CASSKTTGWDEKLFF.

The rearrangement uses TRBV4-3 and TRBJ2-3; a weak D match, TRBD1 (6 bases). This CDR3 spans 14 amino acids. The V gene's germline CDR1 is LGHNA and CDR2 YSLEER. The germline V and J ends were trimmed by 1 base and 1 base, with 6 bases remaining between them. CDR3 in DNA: TGCGCCAGCAGCCAAGGGACAGGCACAGATACGCAGTATTTT. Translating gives CASSQGTGTDTQYF.

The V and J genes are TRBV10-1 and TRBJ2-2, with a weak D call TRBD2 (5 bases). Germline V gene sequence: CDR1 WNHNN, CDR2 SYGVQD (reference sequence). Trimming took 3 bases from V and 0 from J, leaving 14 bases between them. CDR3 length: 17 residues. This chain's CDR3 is CASSDSTIGTNTGELFF. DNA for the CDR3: TGCGCCAGCAGTGATTCAACCATCGGGACGAACACCGGGGAGCTGTTTTTT.

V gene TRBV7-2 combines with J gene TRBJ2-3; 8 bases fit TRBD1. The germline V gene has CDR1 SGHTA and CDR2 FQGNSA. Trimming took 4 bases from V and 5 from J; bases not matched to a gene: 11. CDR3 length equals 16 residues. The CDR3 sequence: CASSSAGQGGGDTQYF. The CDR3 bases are TGTGCCAGCAGCTCCGCTGGACAGGGTGGAGGAGATACGCAGTATTTT.

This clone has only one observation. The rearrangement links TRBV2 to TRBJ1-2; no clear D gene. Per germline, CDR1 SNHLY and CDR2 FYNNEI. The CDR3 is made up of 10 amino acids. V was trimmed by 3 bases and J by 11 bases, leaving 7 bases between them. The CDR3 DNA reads TGTGCCAGCAGTGACGGGGAATACACCTTC. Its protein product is CASSDGEYTF.

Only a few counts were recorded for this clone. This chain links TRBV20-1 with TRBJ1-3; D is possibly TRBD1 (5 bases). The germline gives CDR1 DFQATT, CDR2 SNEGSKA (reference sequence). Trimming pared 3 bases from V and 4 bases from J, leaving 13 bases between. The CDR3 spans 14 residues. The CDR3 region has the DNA TGCAGTGCTAGTGGCGGGACGTCGGGAAACACCATATATTTT. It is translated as CSASGGTSGNTIYF.

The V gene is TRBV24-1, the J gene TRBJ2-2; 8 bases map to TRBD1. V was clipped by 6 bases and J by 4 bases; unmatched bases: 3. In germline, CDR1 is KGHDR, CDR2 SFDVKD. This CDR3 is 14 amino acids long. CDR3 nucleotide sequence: TGTGCCACCAGTCGACAGGGGAGCACCGGGGAGCTGTTTTTT. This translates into CATSRQGSTGELFF.

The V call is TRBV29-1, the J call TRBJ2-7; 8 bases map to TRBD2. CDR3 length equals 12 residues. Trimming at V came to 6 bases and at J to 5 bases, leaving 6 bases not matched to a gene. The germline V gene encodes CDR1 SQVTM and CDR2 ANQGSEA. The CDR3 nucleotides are TGCAGCGTGCGGGGGGCCCAAAACGAGCAGTACTTC. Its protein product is CSVRGAQNEQYF.

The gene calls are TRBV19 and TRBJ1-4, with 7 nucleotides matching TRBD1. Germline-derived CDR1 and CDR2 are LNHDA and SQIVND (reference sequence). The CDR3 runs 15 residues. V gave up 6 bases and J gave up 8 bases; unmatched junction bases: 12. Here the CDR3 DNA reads TGTGCCAGTAGCCCTGGGACAGCTTATCTCGAAAAACTGTTTTTT. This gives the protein CASSPGTAYLEKLFF.

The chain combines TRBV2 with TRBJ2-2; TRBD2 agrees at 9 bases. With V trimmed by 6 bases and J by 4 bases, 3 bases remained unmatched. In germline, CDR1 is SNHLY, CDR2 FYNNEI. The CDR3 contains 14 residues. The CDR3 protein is CASRGLASTGELFF. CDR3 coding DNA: TGTGCCAGCAGGGGACTAGCTAGCACCGGGGAGCTGTTTTTT.

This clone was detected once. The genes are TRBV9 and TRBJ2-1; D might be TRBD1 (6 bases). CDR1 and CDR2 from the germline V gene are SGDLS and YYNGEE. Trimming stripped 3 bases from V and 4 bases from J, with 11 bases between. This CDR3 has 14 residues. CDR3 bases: TGTGCCAGCAGCGAGGACAGAGAGTACAATGAGCAGTTCTTC. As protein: CASSEDREYNEQFF.

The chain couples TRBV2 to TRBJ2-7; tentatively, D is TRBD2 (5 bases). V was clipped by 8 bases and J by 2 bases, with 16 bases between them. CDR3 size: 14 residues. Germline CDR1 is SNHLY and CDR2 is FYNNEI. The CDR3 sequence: CASSVAGSAYEQYF. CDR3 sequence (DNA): TGTGCCAGCTCAGTGGCGGGTAGCGCCTACGAGCAGTACTTC.

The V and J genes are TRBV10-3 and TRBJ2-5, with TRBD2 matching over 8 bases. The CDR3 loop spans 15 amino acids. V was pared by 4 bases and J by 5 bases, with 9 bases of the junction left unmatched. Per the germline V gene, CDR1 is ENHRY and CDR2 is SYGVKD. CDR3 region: CAISGDGGEFETQYF. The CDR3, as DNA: TGTGCCATCAGTGGGGACGGGGGGGAGTTCGAGACCCAGTACTTC.

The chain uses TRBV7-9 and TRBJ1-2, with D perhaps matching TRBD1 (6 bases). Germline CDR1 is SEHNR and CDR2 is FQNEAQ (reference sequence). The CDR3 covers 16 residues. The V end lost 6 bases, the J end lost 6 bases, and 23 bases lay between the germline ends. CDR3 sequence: CASRSRGGSTSHGYTF. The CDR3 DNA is TGTGCCAGCAGATCCCGAGGGGGTAGCACCTCTCATGGCTACACCTTC.

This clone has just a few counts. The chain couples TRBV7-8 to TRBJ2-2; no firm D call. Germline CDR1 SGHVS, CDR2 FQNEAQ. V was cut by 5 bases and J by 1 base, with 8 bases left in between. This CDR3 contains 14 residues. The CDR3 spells CASSPQVNTGELFF. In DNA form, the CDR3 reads TGTGCCAGCAGCCCTCAGGTGAACACCGGGGAGCTGTTTTTT.

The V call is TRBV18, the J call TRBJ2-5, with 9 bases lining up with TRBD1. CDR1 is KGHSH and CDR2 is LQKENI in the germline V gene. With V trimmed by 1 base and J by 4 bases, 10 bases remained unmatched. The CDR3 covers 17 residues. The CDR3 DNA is TGTGCCAGCTCACCACTGGCCGGACAGGGGTCCGGAGAGACCCAGTACTTC. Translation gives CASSPLAGQGSGETQYF.

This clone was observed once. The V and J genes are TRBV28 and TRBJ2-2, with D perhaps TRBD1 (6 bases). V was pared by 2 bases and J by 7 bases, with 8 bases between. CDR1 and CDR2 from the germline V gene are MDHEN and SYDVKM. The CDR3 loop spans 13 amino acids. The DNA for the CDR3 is TGTGCCAGCAGTTTAAGGGGGTACGGGGAGCTGTTTTTT. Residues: CASSLRGYGELFF.

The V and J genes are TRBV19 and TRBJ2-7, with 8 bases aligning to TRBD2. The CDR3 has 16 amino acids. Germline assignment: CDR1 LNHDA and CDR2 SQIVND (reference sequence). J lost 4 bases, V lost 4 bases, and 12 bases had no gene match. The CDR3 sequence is CASSSGAAGGHYEQYF. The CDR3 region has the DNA TGTGCCAGTAGTAGCGGGGCGGCGGGAGGCCATTACGAGCAGTACTTC.